This T cell receptor (beta chain) was identified during a study of blood T cell repertoires in COVID-19. Study information: Sources were T cells, B-cell-depleted T cells, or PBMCs; the material itself was cDNA or gDNA.

Profiling relied on immunoSEQ multiplex PCR, and the TCRdb table lists in-frame clones only, not all of them. The sample has around 95,000 clones; more than 85% are singletons. Sequenced: peripheral blood. The clonotype was recovered from a man aged 45 to 65 with active COVID-19.

This CDR3 is CASSQSSGTGSDTQYF. The CDR3 region has the DNA TGTGCCAGCAGCCAATCGTCCGGGACAGGTTCAGATACGCAGTATTTT. This chain uses TRBV5-6 with TRBJ2-3, with 8 bases that match TRBD1. With V trimmed by 4 bases and J by 4 bases, 11 bases remained unmatched. The CDR3 spans 16 residues. The V gene's germline CDR1 is SGHDT and CDR2 YYEEEE.